The 32 T cell receptor beta chains below were found in one sample sequenced in a study of T cell responses to AZD1222 COVID-19 vaccine. Here immunoSEQ multiplex PCR was the method, and the copy in TCRdb shows in-frame clones only, minus some. The table includes 85,000 to 110,000 clones, approximately 88% detected once. Here the sequenced sample was peripheral blood, taken on day 0 of AZD1222 vaccination. The source is an adult in good health.

The rearrangement links TRBV4-2 to TRBJ1-3, with a weak D call TRBD1 (5 bases). The V end was cut by 0 bases, the J end by 0 bases, with 12 bases between. CDR1 is LGHNA, CDR2 YNFKEQ, per germline. The CDR3 has 17 amino acids. The CDR3 sequence: CASSQERAGNSGNTIYF. CDR3 coding DNA: TGTGCCAGCAGCCAAGAGAGGGCAGGGAACTCTGGAAACACCATATATTTT.

This clone came up once. This rearrangement joins TRBV5-4 to TRBJ1-2; unclear D gene. Per germline, CDR1 SGHNT and CDR2 YYREEE (reference sequence). The CDR3 sequence is 15 residues long. Trimming removed 0 bases at V and 4 bases at J, with 13 bases between. The DNA of the CDR3 is TGTGCCAGCAGCTTGGGAACCTCAGGTAGCTATGGCTACACCTTC. Translating it yields CASSLGTSGSYGYTF.

This chain's CDR3 is CASSQGLVDTQYF. CDR3 bases: TGCGCCAGCAGCCAAGGACTCGTAGATACGCAGTATTTT. This chain connects TRBV4-3 to TRBJ2-3; D uncertain. The V end lost 1 base, the J end lost 5 bases, and 7 bases lay between the germline ends. Looked up from germline, CDR1 is LGHNA and CDR2 is YSLEER. The CDR3 length is 13 residues.

This clone was picked up a small number of times. This rearrangement joins TRBV19 to TRBJ1-4; no definite D call. Trimming took off 5 bases at V and 4 bases at J, with 8 bases between the two ends. The CDR3 totals 13 residues. Germline CDR1 is LNHDA and CDR2 is SQIVND (reference sequence). The CDR3 protein is CASSSYRNEKLFF. The CDR3, as DNA: TGTGCCAGTAGTTCGTACCGTAATGAAAAACTGTTTTTT.

This rearrangement joins TRBV7-9 to TRBJ1-4, with D hard to call. Germline V gene data show CDR1 as SEHNR and CDR2 as FQNEAQ (reference sequence). There are 14 residues in the CDR3. V was shortened by 6 bases and J by 0 bases, with 8 bases between the two germline ends. The DNA of the CDR3 is TGTGCCAGCAGTAAGAGCGCAACTAATGAAAAACTGTTTTTT. It encodes CASSKSATNEKLFF. Full variable domain (remainder filled in from reference TRBV7-9 and TRBJ1-4): DTGVSQNPRHKITKRGQNVTFRCDPISEHNRLYWYRQTLGQGPEFLTYFQNEAQLEKSRLLSDRFSAERPKGSFSTLEIQRTEQGDSAMYLCASSKSATNEKLFFGSGTQLSVL.

The chain is built from TRBV7-2 and TRBJ2-5; D is perhaps TRBD2 (6 bases). The CDR3 is 14 residues long. The V and J ends lost 1 base and 4 bases respectively, with 10 bases between them. In germline, CDR1 is SGHTA, CDR2 FQGNSA. The CDR3 sequence: CASSLGTGAETQYF. CDR3 sequence (DNA): TGTGCCAGCAGCTTAGGGACGGGAGCAGAGACCCAGTACTTC.

Note on this clone: The same CDR3 is also encoded by other DNA sequences in this sample. CDR3 bases: TGTGCCAGCAGTCGTCGACAGGGGGCGAACACTGAAGCTTTCTTT. Protein product: CASSRRQGANTEAFF. The V gene is TRBV27, the J gene TRBJ1-1, with 10 bases fitting TRBD1. Germline CDR1 MNHEY, CDR2 SMNVEV (reference sequence). V lost 5 bases and J lost 1; bases outside the gene matches: 4. This CDR3 spans 15 amino acids.

This rearrangement joins TRBV6-6 to TRBJ2-3, with 7 bases fitting TRBD1. Germline lookup yields CDR1 MNHNY and CDR2 SVGAGI (reference sequence). The CDR3 sequence is 14 residues long. The trim removed 7 bases at V and 2 bases at J, leaving 6 bases unmatched. CDR3: CASIRDSYTDTQYF. In DNA form, the CDR3 reads TGTGCCAGCATCAGGGACAGCTACACAGATACGCAGTATTTT.

V and J are TRBV28 and TRBJ1-2; D is undetermined. V was cut by 2 bases and J by 8 bases, with 6 bases left in between. The germline V gene has CDR1 MDHEN and CDR2 SYDVKM. The CDR3 has 11 residues. CDR3 bases: TGTGCCAGCAGTTTAGGGTGGGGCTACACCTTC. Protein: CASSLGWGYTF.

This clone was observed once. The chain recombines TRBV20-1 with TRBJ1-5; D uncertain. V lost 3 bases to trimming and J lost 0 bases, with 15 bases between them. Germline lookup yields CDR1 DFQATT and CDR2 SNEGSKA (reference sequence). CDR3 length: 16 residues. The CDR3 loop reads CSASSGRSYSNQPQHF. CDR3 sequence (DNA): TGCAGTGCTAGTTCGGGTAGAAGTTATAGCAATCAGCCCCAGCATTTT.

V is TRBV5-6 and J is TRBJ2-7; 9 bases match TRBD1. The V and J ends lost 1 base and 7 bases, in that order; junction bases with no gene match: 18. This CDR3 comprises 18 residues. The V gene's germline CDR1 is SGHDT and CDR2 YYEEEE. In DNA form, the CDR3 reads TGTGCCAGCAGCTTGACAGGGGGCGCTTCACTTACTATATTTGAGCAGTACTTC. Translated, it gives CASSLTGGASLTIFEQYF. Together with reference TRBV5-6 and TRBJ2-7, the CDR3 gives the full variable domain: DAGVTQSPTHLIKTRGQQVTLRCSPKSGHDTVSWYQQALGQGPQFIFQYYEEEERQRGNFPDRFSGHQFPNYSSELNVNALLLGDSALYLCASSLTGGASLTIFEQYFGPGTRLTVT.

CDR3 in amino acids: CASSLGGGNVEQYF. CDR3 in DNA: TGTGCCAGCTCTCTAGGGGGAGGAAATGTCGAGCAGTACTTC. V and J are TRBV18 and TRBJ2-7, with D perhaps assigned TRBD1 or TRBD2 (6 bases each). This CDR3 is built from 14 residues. Trimming shortened V by 6 bases and J by 6 bases, and 18 bases separated the two germline ends. Per germline, CDR1 KGHSH and CDR2 LQKENI.

A single count supports this clone. The chain recombines TRBV6-6 with TRBJ1-1; 9 positions match TRBD1. CDR1 and CDR2 (germline): MNHNY, SVGAGI (reference sequence). Trimming removed 0 bases from V and 4 bases from J; junction bases left unmatched: 6. The CDR3 is 16 amino acids. DNA for the CDR3: TGTGCCAGCAGTTACTCGGTTGGACAGGGGTTCACTGAAGCTTTCTTT. It specifies CASSYSVGQGFTEAFF.

This clone was seen only once. The chain couples TRBV6-1 to TRBJ1-2; no firm D call. The V end was cut by 5 bases, the J end by 5 bases, with 9 bases between. CDR1 is MNHNS, CDR2 SASEGT, per germline. This CDR3 has 12 residues. The CDR3 region is CASSSSGYGYTF. Here the CDR3 DNA reads TGTGCCAGCAGTTCCTCTGGTTATGGCTACACCTTC.

As DNA, the CDR3 is TGTGCCAGCCTGAGTGGCTATGGCTACACCTTC. Its translation is CASLSGYGYTF. The rearrangement uses TRBV28 and TRBJ1-2; D is unclear. V was pared by 8 bases and J by 4 bases, with 8 bases between. This CDR3 has 11 residues. Germline assignment: CDR1 MDHEN and CDR2 SYDVKM.

The chain recombines TRBV7-2 with TRBJ2-3; 8 nucleotides agree with TRBD2. This CDR3 contains 13 residues. The germline V gene has CDR1 SGHTA and CDR2 FQGNSA. Trimming removed 7 bases from V and 5 bases from J; junction bases left unmatched: 5. CDR3 nucleotides: TGTGCCAGCAACCGGGGGGGCGAAGATACGCAGTATTTT. This sequence encodes CASNRGGEDTQYF.

V gene TRBV9 combines with J gene TRBJ2-7; D is ambiguous. The germline V gene has CDR1 SGDLS and CDR2 YYNGEE. The CDR3 is 15 amino acids. Trimming stripped 0 bases from V and 4 bases from J, with 14 bases between. Here the CDR3 DNA reads TGTGCCAGCAGCGTAGGGTTTGCTGGTGGGTACGAGCAGTACTTC. Amino acids: CASSVGFAGGYEQYF.

The V call is TRBV3-1 (or the pseudogene TRBV3-2), the J call TRBJ2-5; maybe TRBD1 (5 bases). Per the germline V gene, CDR1 is LGHDT and CDR2 is YNNKEL (reference sequence). The ends were cut back, 0 bases at V and 1 base at J, with 12 bases in the middle. The length of the CDR3 is 16 residues. CDR3: CASSQERVQGQETQYF. CDR3 in DNA: TGTGCCAGCAGCCAAGAACGGGTCCAGGGCCAAGAGACCCAGTACTTC.

The chain has TRBV6-5 and TRBJ1-1; D gene uncertain. Germline V lookup: CDR1 MNHEY, CDR2 SVGAGI. The CDR3 loop spans 11 amino acids. Trimming stripped 5 bases from V and 12 bases from J, with 13 bases between. This CDR3 reads CASSKPPETFF. CDR3 bases: TGTGCCAGCAGTAAGCCCCCGGAGACTTTCTTT.

The chain employs TRBV20-1 and TRBJ1-1; tentative D call: TRBD1 (6 bases). The germline V gene has CDR1 DFQATT and CDR2 SNEGSKA (reference sequence). Trimming removed 3 bases at V and 6 bases at J, with 14 bases between. The CDR3 length is 13 residues. This chain's CDR3 is CSASPGTRAEAFF. CDR3 coding DNA: TGCAGTGCTAGTCCCGGGACACGGGCTGAAGCTTTCTTT.

The V gene is TRBV28, the J gene TRBJ1-2; 7 bases are a match to TRBD1. Trimming at V came to 3 bases and at J to 2 bases, leaving 3 bases not matched to a gene. This CDR3 has 14 residues. Germline CDR1 MDHEN, CDR2 SYDVKM. This CDR3 is CASSLATGNYGYTF. In DNA form, the CDR3 reads TGTGCCAGCAGTTTGGCGACAGGGAACTATGGCTACACCTTC.

Written as DNA, the CDR3 is TGCGCCAGCAGCTTGACAGGGCATGGTAGCGAACTGTTTTTT. Translated: CASSLTGHGSELFF. V is TRBV5-1 and J is TRBJ1-4; TRBD1 might be the D (6 bases). The germline gives CDR1 SGHRS, CDR2 YFSETQ. Deletions cut 1 base from V and 12 bases from J, with 16 bases between. CDR3 size: 14 residues.

V is TRBV24-1 and J is TRBJ1-5; weak D call: TRBD1 (5 bases). V was shortened by 5 bases and J by 6 bases, with 10 bases between the two germline ends. CDR1 and CDR2 (germline): KGHDR, SFDVKD. The CDR3 extends over 13 amino acids. Here the CDR3 reads CATSGPRGQPQHF. The CDR3 coding sequence is TGTGCCACCAGTGGACCAAGGGGTCAGCCCCAGCATTTT.

The rearrangement uses TRBV19 and TRBJ1-3, with 12 bases aligning to TRBD1. The CDR3 totals 16 residues. V shed 5 bases and J 2 bases; nucleotides not matched to a gene: 4. Germline V gives CDR1 LNHDA, CDR2 SQIVND (reference sequence). CDR3 sequence reads: CASSLGQGATGNTIYF. For the CDR3, the DNA is TGTGCCAGTAGTTTGGGACAGGGGGCGACTGGAAACACCATATATTTT.

This chain uses TRBV7-2 with TRBJ2-1; 9 bases align to TRBD1. Germline trimming cut 0 bases from V and 8 bases from J; bases unmatched to any gene: 8. Germline V lookup: CDR1 SGHTA, CDR2 FQGNSA. The CDR3 runs 16 residues. The CDR3 reads CASSLAPSGTGYEQFF. The CDR3 DNA follows: TGTGCCAGCAGCTTAGCGCCAAGTGGGACAGGGTATGAGCAGTTCTTC. Full variable domain (rest looked up from reference TRBV7-2 and TRBJ2-1): GAGVSQSPSNKVTEKGKDVELRCDPISGHTALYWYRQSLGQGLEFLIYFQGNSAPDKSGLPSDRFSAERTGGSVSTLTIQRTQQEDSAVYLCASSLAPSGTGYEQFFGPGTRLTVL.

V and J are TRBV19 and TRBJ1-4; D is uncertain. Deletions cut 7 bases from V and 5 bases from J, with 8 bases between. The CDR3 runs to 12 residues. Looked up from germline, CDR1 is LNHDA and CDR2 is SQIVND (reference sequence). As DNA, the CDR3 is TGTGCCAGTACAAGGAGAAATGAAAAACTGTTTTTT. Encoded protein: CASTRRNEKLFF.

This clone has a handful of counts. The chain is built from TRBV28 and TRBJ2-7, with 9 bases matching TRBD1. The germline CDR1 and CDR2 sequences are MDHEN and SYDVKM. The ends lost 2 bases at V and 5 bases at J; junction bases unmatched: 7. The CDR3 extends over 15 amino acids. CDR3 protein: CASSLGGQGGDEQYF. CDR3 nucleotides: TGTGCCAGCAGTTTAGGGGGACAGGGAGGAGACGAGCAGTACTTC.

The chain has TRBV24-1 and TRBJ1-5; D is uncertain. Trimming removed 2 bases at V and 7 bases at J, with 8 bases between. This CDR3 has 13 amino acids. CDR1 is KGHDR, CDR2 SFDVKD, per germline. This CDR3 reads CATSDYYGQPQHF. Written as DNA, the CDR3 is TGTGCCACCAGTGATTACTATGGCCAGCCCCAGCATTTT.

The chain recombines TRBV28 with TRBJ2-1, with D perhaps TRBD2 (5 bases). Germline CDR1 is MDHEN and CDR2 is SYDVKM. Trimming cost V 5 bases and J 9 bases, with 20 bases left between them. The CDR3 extends over 15 amino acids. The CDR3 bases are TGTGCCAGCAGTCCCCCCGGGGAAGGGCTTGGTGAGCAGTTCTTC. Amino acids: CASSPPGEGLGEQFF.

The V call is TRBV5-1, the J call TRBJ2-3; 9 bases line up with TRBD1. Trimming cost V 3 bases and J 6 bases; bases outside gene matches: 8. CDR3 length: 15 residues. Looked up from germline, CDR1 is SGHRS and CDR2 is YFSETQ. CDR3 loop: CASSYNRDRADTQYF. CDR3 DNA: TGCGCCAGCAGCTACAACCGGGACAGGGCGGATACGCAGTATTTT.

This chain uses TRBV28 with TRBJ2-3, with D perhaps matching TRBD1 (6 bases). CDR3 size: 14 residues. Trimming removed 6 bases at V and 0 bases at J, with 10 bases between. From germline, CDR1 is MDHEN and CDR2 SYDVKM. CDR3 in amino acids: CASRTGYSTDTQYF. The CDR3 DNA follows: TGTGCCAGCAGAACAGGGTATAGCACAGATACGCAGTATTTT.

The chain couples TRBV6-2 or TRBV6-3 to TRBJ2-1, with 7 bases that match TRBD2. This CDR3 region has 17 residues. Germline lookup yields CDR1 MNHEY and CDR2 SVGEGT. The J segment lost 5 bases and the V segment lost 1 base, leaving 11 bases of the junction unmatched. CDR3: CASSYLNSASGDNEQFF. The CDR3 DNA sequence: TGTGCCAGCAGTTACTTGAACTCGGCTAGCGGAGACAATGAGCAGTTCTTC.